One and the same sample provided the 15 T cell receptor beta chains below, sequenced in a study of metastatic and nonmetastatic thyroid tumors. TCRdb used MiXCR to call clones anew from the PCR reads. The table has about 38,000 clones, around 43% seen once. Until they underwent thyroid surgery, no patient had received any treatment. Specimen: tumor tissue. Every receptor here comes from a male donor with papillary thyroid cancer or a benign thyroid nodule (not recorded which). Some clones in this sample may be carry-over from other donors' samples.

This clone was detected a few times. This chain links TRBV5-1 with TRBJ2-7, with TRBD1 matching 9 bases. CDR1 and CDR2 from the germline V gene are SGHRS and YFSETQ. Trimming removed 3 bases from V and 2 bases from J; junction bases left unmatched: 6. This CDR3 comprises 15 residues. As DNA, the CDR3 is TGCGCCAGCAGCTCCCCGGGACAGGGCACCTACGAGCAGTACTTC. Translation gives CASSSPGQGTYEQYF.

The V call is TRBV28, the J call TRBJ1-2; 10 nucleotides align to TRBD1. The CDR3 is 16 amino acids. V lost 6 bases to trimming and J lost 1 base; unmatched junction nucleotides: 8. Germline CDR1 MDHEN, CDR2 SYDVKM. CDR3 DNA: TGTGCCAGCAGGATGACAGGGGGCAGCCTTAACTATGGCTACACCTTC. Its protein is CASRMTGGSLNYGYTF.

There are a few counts of this clone. The chain uses TRBV11-2 and TRBJ2-1, with 11 bases that match TRBD2. Germline CDR1 reads SGHAT; CDR2 reads FQNNGV. Trimming cost V 3 bases and J 5 bases; bases outside gene matches: 9. The CDR3 loop spans 17 amino acids. The CDR3: CASSFPVGTSGNNEQFF. The CDR3 region has the DNA TGTGCCAGCAGCTTTCCCGTGGGGACTAGCGGAAACAATGAGCAGTTCTTC. The whole variable domain, filled in from reference TRBV11-2 and TRBJ2-1, reads EAGVAQSPRYKIIEKRQSVAFWCNPISGHATLYWYQQILGQGPKLLIQFQNNGVVDDSQLPKDRFSAERLKGVDSTLKIQPAKLEDSAVYLCASSFPVGTSGNNEQFFGPGTRLTVL.

The chain is built from TRBV20-1 and TRBJ2-7, with 11 nucleotides matching TRBD2. Germline trimming cut 5 bases from V and 3 bases from J; bases unmatched to any gene: 9. The CDR3 has 15 residues. The germline CDR1 and CDR2 sequences are DFQATT and SNEGSKA (reference sequence). In DNA, the CDR3 is TGCAGTGCTGCTATAGCGGGGGGGCCCGGCTACGAGCAGTACTTC. It translates to CSAAIAGGPGYEQYF.

This clone has a handful of counts. The rearrangement links TRBV6-1 to TRBJ2-7; D gene uncertain. V dropped 2 bases and J dropped 2 bases, with 13 bases sitting between them. Germline CDR1 reads MNHNS; CDR2 reads SASEGT. The CDR3 spans 15 residues. This CDR3 reads CASSEPGSPTYEQYF. In nucleotides, the CDR3 is TGTGCCAGCAGTGAACCGGGCAGCCCTACCTACGAGCAGTACTTC.

The rearrangement joins TRBV24-1 to TRBJ2-1; 16 bases match TRBD2. This CDR3 has 15 amino acids. CDR1 KGHDR and CDR2 SFDVKD come from the germline V gene. The V and J ends lost 7 bases and 5 bases, in that order; junction bases with no gene match: 1. CDR3 residues: CATSGTSGRDNEQFF. CDR3 in DNA: TGTGCCACCAGCGGGACTAGCGGGAGGGACAATGAGCAGTTCTTC.

This clone was seen a handful of times. The CDR3 nucleotides are TGCAGCGTCGTAGGGGACGGGAATGAAAAACTGTTTTTT. Its protein is CSVVGDGNEKLFF. The chain is built from TRBV29-1 and TRBJ1-4; D might be TRBD1 (5 bases). The CDR3 has 13 amino acids. Between the trimmed V and J ends, which lost 6 bases and 5 bases, there was a span of 13 bases. The germline V gene encodes CDR1 SQVTM and CDR2 ANQGSEA.

In this sample, this clone turned up many times. One base away lies a much larger clone, so this may be a sequencing read error. At the DNA level, this CDR3 is encoded by other sequences in the same sample as well. The V call is TRBV6-1, the J call TRBJ1-2; tentative D call: TRBD1 (6 bases). Germline-derived CDR1 and CDR2 are MNHNS and SASEGT. The CDR3 is 15 amino acids. This chain's CDR3 is CASSEVGAPNYGYTF. The CDR3 DNA follows: TGCGCCAGCAGTGAGGTGGGGGCTCCAAACTATGGCTACACCTTC.

This clone occurred a few times. The chain joins TRBV3-1 to TRBJ2-1; 10 nucleotides line up with TRBD1. This CDR3 is 17 amino acids long. Germline V gene sequence: CDR1 LGHDT, CDR2 YNNKEL (reference sequence). Trimming at V came to 0 bases and at J to 4 bases, leaving 6 bases not matched to a gene. CDR3: CASSQDTDRGLYNEQFF. The DNA for the CDR3 is TGTGCCAGCAGCCAAGACACAGACAGGGGGCTATACAATGAGCAGTTCTTC.

CDR3 nucleotide sequence: TGCGCCAGCAGCTTGGCGGGTTCCTACAATGAGCAGTTCTTC. The encoded protein is CASSLAGSYNEQFF. J is TRBJ2-1 and V is TRBV5-1; the D is unclear. CDR1 SGHRS and CDR2 YFSETQ come from the germline V gene. CDR3 length: 14 amino acids. Between the trimmed V and J ends, which lost 0 bases and 1 base, there was a span of 5 bases. The variable domain in full, with the rest retrieved from reference TRBV5-1 and TRBJ2-1, is KAGVTQTPRYLIKTRGQQVTLSCSPISGHRSVSWYQQTPGQGLQFLFEYFSETQRNKGNFPGRFSGRQFSNSRSEMNVSTLELGDSALYLCASSLAGSYNEQFFGPGTRLTVL.

The rearrangement links TRBV30 to TRBJ2-7; D is uncertain. The CDR3 runs 14 residues. Deletions cut 3 bases from V and 4 bases from J, with 16 bases between. Germline V gene data show CDR1 as GTSNPN and CDR2 as SVGIG (reference sequence). CDR3 DNA sequence: TGTGCCTGGAGGGACCATTCCATAAGTTACGAGCAGTACTTC. Amino acid sequence: CAWRDHSISYEQYF.

This clone has only a few counts. The V call is TRBV20-1, the J call TRBJ2-7; D is unclear. Germline V lookup: CDR1 DFQATT, CDR2 SNEGSKA (reference sequence). V was pared by 5 bases and J by 4 bases, with 15 bases between. The CDR3 has 13 amino acids. The CDR3 DNA reads TGCAGTGCTCCCTCAGGTGAACCTTACGAGCAGTACTTC. Translated, it gives CSAPSGEPYEQYF.

DNA for the CDR3: TGCAGTGCTGAGAACAGGGGAGGAAGCAATCAGCCCCAGCATTTT. This gives the protein CSAENRGGSNQPQHF. The chain employs TRBV20-1 and TRBJ1-5; 7 bases are a match to TRBD1. The trim removed 5 bases at V and 1 base at J, leaving 8 bases unmatched. CDR3 length: 15 amino acids. Germline V gene sequence: CDR1 DFQATT, CDR2 SNEGSKA (reference sequence).

The rearrangement joins TRBV19 to TRBJ2-2, with D maybe TRBD2 (5 bases). Germline V gene sequence: CDR1 LNHDA, CDR2 SQIVND (reference sequence). V gave up 9 bases and J gave up 0 bases, with 14 bases separating them. The length of the CDR3 is 15 residues. The CDR3 nucleotides read TGTGCCAGCGGCGACCTAGCATCGAACACCGGGGAGCTGTTTTTT. It specifies CASGDLASNTGELFF.

The J gene is TRBJ2-7, the V gene TRBV11-2; 11 nucleotides match TRBD2. Per the germline V gene, CDR1 is SGHAT and CDR2 is FQNNGV. This CDR3 region has 15 residues. V shed 1 base, J shed 2 bases, and the junction held 1 base outside the gene matches. CDR3 loop: CASSLGLAGTYEQYF. Here the CDR3 DNA reads TGTGCCAGCAGCTTAGGACTAGCGGGAACCTACGAGCAGTACTTC.